The rows below give T cell receptor beta chains drawn from one sample of a study of CD4 T cells in relation to SARS-CoV-2 and coronaviruses. Measured with immunoSEQ multiplex PCR; TCRdb has only the in-frame clones, and not every one. The table lists around 65,000 clones, more than 75% of them singletons. The sample taken for sequencing was memory CD4+ T cells from PBMCs. Receptor source: a human donor in good health. The CDR3 runs from the conserved cysteine through the conserved F or W. D genes are given only for firm matches. A clone size is listed for some rows: how often the clone was seen (once, few, many), or a class if it is expanded.

d_call: TRBD1
clone_size: once
v_call: TRBV5-1
j_call: TRBJ1-1
cdr3_aa: CASSWDRGNTEAFF
cdr3_nt: TGCGCCAGCAGCTGGGACAGGGGGAACACTGAAGCTTTCTTT

d_call: .
clone_size: .
v_call: TRBV2
j_call: TRBJ2-2
cdr3_aa: CASRGHYTGELFF
cdr3_nt: TGTGCCAGCAGGGGACATTACACCGGGGAGCTGTTTTTT

d_call: .
clone_size: .
v_call: TRBV6-5
j_call: TRBJ2-3
cdr3_aa: CASSPKQDTQYF
cdr3_nt: TGTGCCAGCAGCCCCAAACAAGATACGCAGTATTTT

d_call: .
clone_size: few
v_call: TRBV29-1
j_call: TRBJ2-3
cdr3_aa: CSVERGAGAGVDTQYF
cdr3_nt: TGCAGCGTTGAACGTGGGGCAGGGGCAGGAGTAGATACGCAGTATTTT

d_call: TRBD1
clone_size: .
v_call: TRBV5-1
j_call: TRBJ1-1
cdr3_aa: CASSLSAGQPTEAFF
cdr3_nt: TGCGCCAGCAGCTTGTCTGCGGGACAGCCCACTGAAGCTTTCTTT

d_call: .
clone_size: .
v_call: TRBV18
j_call: TRBJ1-2
cdr3_aa: CASSPDSNYGYTF
cdr3_nt: TGTGCCAGCTCACCGGACAGTAACTATGGCTACACCTTC

d_call: TRBD1
clone_size: .
v_call: TRBV15
j_call: TRBJ1-5
cdr3_aa: CATSRNRDSISSNQPQHF
cdr3_nt: TGTGCCACCAGCAGAAACCGGGACAGCATAAGTAGCAATCAGCCCCAGCATTTT

d_call: TRBD1
clone_size: few
v_call: TRBV18
j_call: TRBJ2-5
cdr3_aa: CASSPQNSRTGEETQYF
cdr3_nt: TGTGCCAGCTCACCACAAAACTCACGGACAGGGGAAGAGACCCAGTACTTC

d_call: TRBD2
clone_size: few
v_call: TRBV29-1
j_call: TRBJ2-2
cdr3_aa: CSVRAGGGTGELFF
cdr3_nt: TGCAGCGTTCGAGCGGGGGGAGGGACCGGGGAGCTGTTTTTT

d_call: TRBD2
clone_size: .
v_call: TRBV6-2/TRBV6-3
j_call: TRBJ2-1
cdr3_aa: CASSPLAGGYNEQFF
cdr3_nt: TGTGCCAGCAGTCCACTAGCGGGGGGCTACAATGAGCAGTTCTTC

d_call: .
clone_size: .
v_call: TRBV6-5
j_call: TRBJ1-4
cdr3_aa: CASSRGPSEKLFF
cdr3_nt: TGTGCCAGCAGTCGGGGACCAAGCGAAAAACTGTTTTTT

d_call: TRBD2
clone_size: few
v_call: TRBV18
j_call: TRBJ2-7
cdr3_aa: CASSYSGGSYEQYF
cdr3_nt: TGTGCCAGCTCATACTCGGGGGGCTCCTACGAGCAGTACTTC

d_call: .
clone_size: .
v_call: TRBV10-3
j_call: TRBJ2-7
cdr3_aa: CAISESYTGPGAEQYF
cdr3_nt: TGTGCCATCAGTGAGAGCTACACAGGTCCGGGTGCCGAGCAGTACTTC

d_call: TRBD1
clone_size: .
v_call: TRBV5-1
j_call: TRBJ2-7
cdr3_aa: CASSPQGQSSYEQYF
cdr3_nt: TGCGCCAGCAGCCCACAGGGACAGTCCTCCTACGAGCAGTACTTC

d_call: .
clone_size: .
v_call: TRBV18
j_call: TRBJ2-1
cdr3_aa: CASSPGLNNEQFF
cdr3_nt: TGTGCCAGCTCACCAGGACTAAACAATGAGCAGTTCTTC

d_call: .
clone_size: .
v_call: TRBV6-5
j_call: TRBJ2-2
cdr3_aa: CASSYFGRTGELFF
cdr3_nt: TGTGCCAGCAGTTACTTTGGGCGCACCGGGGAGCTGTTTTTT

d_call: TRBD1
clone_size: .
v_call: TRBV2
j_call: TRBJ1-4
cdr3_aa: CASVRGRGPHGNEKLFF
cdr3_nt: TGTGCCAGCGTCAGGGGGCGCGGCCCTCATGGTAATGAAAAACTGTTTTTT

d_call: TRBD1
clone_size: .
v_call: TRBV6-5
j_call: TRBJ1-6
cdr3_aa: CASSYIPGQGESPLHF
cdr3_nt: TGTGCCAGCAGTTACATACCGGGACAGGGAGAATCACCCCTCCACTTT

d_call: TRBD2
clone_size: once
v_call: TRBV27
j_call: TRBJ2-3
cdr3_aa: CASSLGLAVTDTQYF
cdr3_nt: TGTGCCAGCAGTCTGGGACTAGCGGTCACAGATACGCAGTATTTT

d_call: .
clone_size: .
v_call: TRBV20-1
j_call: TRBJ2-1
cdr3_aa: CSAQDRNEQFF
cdr3_nt: TGCAGTGCCCAAGACAGGAATGAGCAGTTCTTC

d_call: .
clone_size: .
v_call: TRBV7-2
j_call: TRBJ1-1
cdr3_aa: CASSFQGNTEAFF
cdr3_nt: TGTGCCAGCAGCTTCCAGGGAAACACTGAAGCTTTCTTT

d_call: .
clone_size: once
v_call: TRBV29-1
j_call: TRBJ2-3
cdr3_aa: CSGRGPDTQYF
cdr3_nt: TGCAGCGGCAGGGGCCCAGATACGCAGTATTTT

d_call: TRBD1
clone_size: .
v_call: TRBV30
j_call: TRBJ2-2
cdr3_aa: CAWSPDRATGELFF
cdr3_nt: TGTGCCTGGAGTCCGGACAGGGCCACCGGGGAGCTGTTTTTT

d_call: .
clone_size: .
v_call: TRBV7-8
j_call: TRBJ2-7
cdr3_aa: CASSPPYGEQYF
cdr3_nt: TGTGCCAGCAGCCCCCCCTATGGCGAGCAGTACTTC

d_call: .
clone_size: .
v_call: TRBV28
j_call: TRBJ1-1
cdr3_aa: CASSPARGRGNTEAFF
cdr3_nt: TGTGCCAGCAGCCCTGCAAGGGGTCGCGGGAACACTGAAGCTTTCTTT

d_call: .
clone_size: .
v_call: TRBV4-2
j_call: TRBJ1-4
cdr3_aa: CASSLKATNEKLFF
cdr3_nt: TGTGCCAGCAGCCTAAAAGCAACTAATGAAAAACTGTTTTTT

d_call: TRBD2
clone_size: .
v_call: TRBV28
j_call: TRBJ2-1
cdr3_aa: CASSSPRLAGEGEQFF
cdr3_nt: TGTGCCAGCAGTTCCCCCAGACTAGCGGGAGAGGGTGAGCAGTTCTTC

d_call: TRBD1
clone_size: .
v_call: TRBV13
j_call: TRBJ1-3
cdr3_aa: CASSRTGTGNTIYF
cdr3_nt: TGTGCCAGCAGCCGGACAGGGACTGGAAACACCATATATTTT

d_call: TRBD2
clone_size: medium-sized
v_call: TRBV7-2
j_call: TRBJ2-5
cdr3_aa: CATGLAGGPWETQYF
cdr3_nt: TGTGCCACCGGACTAGCGGGGGGGCCGTGGGAGACCCAGTACTTC

d_call: .
clone_size: .
v_call: TRBV6-1
j_call: TRBJ2-3
cdr3_aa: CASSEYRGEGADTQYF
cdr3_nt: TGTGCCAGCAGTGAATATAGGGGGGAGGGCGCAGATACGCAGTATTTT

d_call: TRBD1
clone_size: .
v_call: TRBV5-1
j_call: TRBJ1-2
cdr3_aa: CASSLGPTGGEGYTF
cdr3_nt: TGCGCCAGCAGCTTGGGACCAACAGGGGGAGAGGGCTACACCTTC

d_call: TRBD2
clone_size: .
v_call: TRBV28
j_call: TRBJ2-7
cdr3_aa: CASSLRGLVRYF
cdr3_nt: TGTGCCAGCAGTTTAAGGGGACTAGTCCGGTACTTC

d_call: .
clone_size: .
v_call: TRBV19
j_call: TRBJ2-1
cdr3_aa: CASSPGDPNNEQFF
cdr3_nt: TGTGCCAGTAGTCCCGGGGACCCTAACAATGAGCAGTTCTTC

d_call: TRBD2
clone_size: .
v_call: TRBV12-3/TRBV12-4
j_call: TRBJ2-7
cdr3_aa: CASSWEGSYEQYF
cdr3_nt: TGTGCCAGCAGTTGGGAGGGCTCCTACGAGCAGTACTTC

d_call: .
clone_size: .
v_call: TRBV7-8
j_call: TRBJ2-5
cdr3_aa: CATRGGVVETQYF
cdr3_nt: TGTGCCACCCGAGGGGGAGTGGTAGAGACCCAGTACTTC

d_call: .
clone_size: .
v_call: TRBV30
j_call: TRBJ2-7
cdr3_aa: CAWSARNEQYF
cdr3_nt: TGTGCCTGGAGTGCCCGAAACGAGCAGTACTTC

d_call: TRBD1
clone_size: .
v_call: TRBV19
j_call: TRBJ2-5
cdr3_aa: CASSSTGQEETQYF
cdr3_nt: TGTGCCAGTAGTTCAACGGGACAGGAAGAGACCCAGTACTTC

d_call: .
clone_size: .
v_call: TRBV7-9
j_call: TRBJ2-5
cdr3_aa: CASTTQFGGGETQYF
cdr3_nt: TGTGCCAGCACCACACAATTCGGAGGGGGAGAGACCCAGTACTTC

d_call: TRBD2
clone_size: .
v_call: TRBV2
j_call: TRBJ2-3
cdr3_aa: CASREGDTQYF
cdr3_nt: TGTGCCTCCAGGGAGGGAGATACGCAGTATTTT

d_call: TRBD2
clone_size: .
v_call: TRBV7-2
j_call: TRBJ2-4
cdr3_aa: CASSSNRGGNIQYF
cdr3_nt: TGTGCCAGCAGCTCTAACCGGGGGGGAAACATTCAGTACTTC

d_call: .
clone_size: .
v_call: TRBV6-1
j_call: TRBJ2-7
cdr3_aa: CASSVARVYEQYF
cdr3_nt: TGTGCCAGCAGTGTAGCCAGGGTCTACGAGCAGTACTTC

d_call: .
clone_size: .
v_call: TRBV20-1
j_call: TRBJ1-5
cdr3_aa: CSASEQGVGSNQPQHF
cdr3_nt: TGCAGTGCTAGTGAACAGGGCGTAGGTAGCAATCAGCCCCAGCATTTT